This TCR beta chain appears in the sequencing data of a study of blood T cells in healthy people across ages. Study-wide results and caveats: Measured against age, TCR beta diversity per million T cells decreased in a roughly linear manner. Aged donors had fewer naive CD4+ cells and lower diversity than long-lived donors.

This CDR3 comprises 18 residues. The V segment lost 4 bases and the J segment 3 bases; nucleotides outside the gene matches: 9. Germline CDR1 is SGHKS and CDR2 is YYEKEE (reference sequence). Note on this clonotype: Antigen unknown.

The second PCR ran about 6 to 12 cycles with a sample-barcoded 5' primer and J-beta primers. TCRdb re-called the 5' RACE reads with MiXCR, one entry per CDR3 protein. The table records roughly 1.9 million distinct CDR3 sequences, 35% to 50% of them present only once. Specimen: blood. The TCR originated in a human donor in good health. The J gene is TRBJ2-3, the V gene TRBV5-5; the match to TRBD2 covers 15 bases. The CDR3 spells CASSPGTSGGLLTDTQYF. The CDR3 DNA reads TGTGCCAGCAGCCCCGGGACTAGCGGGGGGCTCCTTACAGATACGCAGTATTTT.